This T cell receptor (beta chain) was captured in a study of CD8+ T cells in alopecia areata. CDR3 size: 13 residues. Germline V CDR1 and CDR2: SGHTA, FQGNSA. This clone has only a few counts. In each case, RNA was isolated and then reverse transcribed into cDNA as the sequencing template. Assay: immunoSEQ multiplex PCR; the TCRdb copy retains only in-frame clones and omits some. This sample has under 250,000 clones, with approximately 61% found just once. The clonotype was recovered from a human donor with alopecia areata. The starting material was CD4+ T cells sorted from blood, obtained at week 0. J is TRBJ1-6 and V is TRBV7-2, with a possible D match to TRBD1 (5 bases). The DNA for the CDR3 is TGTGCAGCAGCGGACAATGCTAATTCACCCCTCCACTTT. This sequence encodes CAAADNANSPLHF.